This is a list of T cell receptor beta chains from one sample in a study of CD8+ T cells in alopecia areata. The assay was immunoSEQ multiplex PCR, and TCRdb's table has in-frame clones only and misses some. The sample lists about 260,000 clones; about 62% were seen once. The sequencing used CD4+ T cells sorted from blood, collected at week 52, from a patient treated with tofacitinib. These receptors came from a human donor with alopecia areata. Each CDR3 is given with its conserved first and last residue. The D gene is left open where the match is weak. The size of a clone is reported for some rows only, either as once, few or many, or as a class for expanded clones.

abundance: -; j_gene: TRBJ2-3; d_gene: -; v_gene: TRBV13; CDR3nt: TGTGCCAGCAGCTTTGGTACAGATACGCAGTATTTT; CDR3aa: CASSFGTDTQYF
abundance: -; j_gene: TRBJ1-6; d_gene: -; v_gene: TRBV6-4; CDR3nt: TGTGCCAGCAGTGAGGGCGGGACATTACATTCACCCCTCCACTTT; CDR3aa: CASSEGGTLHSPLHF
abundance: -; j_gene: TRBJ2-1; d_gene: TRBD2; v_gene: TRBV7-3; CDR3nt: TGTGCCAGCAGCCGCGGGGGGAACTACAATGAGCAGTTCTTC; CDR3aa: CASSRGGNYNEQFF
abundance: -; j_gene: TRBJ1-1; d_gene: -; v_gene: TRBV5-4; CDR3nt: TGTGCCAGCAGCTTGCCCGATTCTAGTCTGACCTTT; CDR3aa: CASSLPDSSLTF
abundance: -; j_gene: TRBJ2-7; d_gene: -; v_gene: TRBV30; CDR3nt: TGTGCCTGGGCCGGAGGCCCCTACGAGCAGTACTTC; CDR3aa: CAWAGGPYEQYF
abundance: -; j_gene: TRBJ2-3; d_gene: -; v_gene: TRBV7-2; CDR3nt: TGTGCCAGCAGCTCACGCGGGGGCAGAGATACGCAGTATTTT; CDR3aa: CASSSRGGRDTQYF
abundance: -; j_gene: TRBJ1-5; d_gene: -; v_gene: TRBV2; CDR3nt: TGTGCCAGCAGAGAGGGGGGGTCGTATCAGCCCCAGCATTTT; CDR3aa: CASREGGSYQPQHF
abundance: -; j_gene: TRBJ2-5; d_gene: -; v_gene: TRBV5-1; CDR3nt: TGCGCCAGCAAGAGGCAGCAAGAGACCCAGTACTTC; CDR3aa: CASKRQQETQYF
abundance: few; j_gene: TRBJ1-3; d_gene: -; v_gene: TRBV5-4; CDR3nt: TGTGCCAGCAGCTTGGCGAGCCCTGGAAACACCATATATTTT; CDR3aa: CASSLASPGNTIYF
abundance: -; j_gene: TRBJ2-7; d_gene: -; v_gene: TRBV30; CDR3nt: TGTGCCTGGAGCATCGGGGCGCCCTACGAGCAGTACTTC; CDR3aa: CAWSIGAPYEQYF
abundance: -; j_gene: TRBJ1-6; d_gene: -; v_gene: TRBV25-1; CDR3nt: TGTGCCAGCAGTGAATATTCCGGGGGTTTGGATTCACCCCTCCACTTT; CDR3aa: CASSEYSGGLDSPLHF
abundance: few; j_gene: TRBJ2-5; d_gene: TRBD2; v_gene: TRBV7-2; CDR3nt: TGTGCCAGCAGCCATCAACGGCGAATCAGCGGGGCACAAGAGACCCAGTACTTC; CDR3aa: CASSHQRRISGAQETQYF
abundance: few; j_gene: TRBJ1-1; d_gene: -; v_gene: TRBV2; CDR3nt: TGTGCCAGCAGCCAACAGGGAGATTCTACTGAAGCTTTCTTT; CDR3aa: CASSQQGDSTEAFF
abundance: -; j_gene: TRBJ1-2; d_gene: -; v_gene: TRBV6-5; CDR3nt: TGTGCCAGCAGGCTACAGCCAGGGGATGGCTACACCTTC; CDR3aa: CASRLQPGDGYTF
abundance: -; j_gene: TRBJ2-5; d_gene: TRBD2; v_gene: TRBV5-6; CDR3nt: TGTGCCAGCAGCTCAAAGCGGGACCCCGGGCCTGGGACCCAGTACTTC; CDR3aa: CASSSKRDPGPGTQYF
abundance: -; j_gene: TRBJ1-4; d_gene: TRBD1; v_gene: TRBV30; CDR3nt: TGTGCCTGGCGGACAGGGGCAACTAATGAAAAACTGTTTTTT; CDR3aa: CAWRTGATNEKLFF
abundance: -; j_gene: TRBJ2-7; d_gene: TRBD2; v_gene: TRBV18; CDR3nt: TGTGCCAGCTCAATCCGGACTAGTGCGGATCCCTACGAGCAGTACTTC; CDR3aa: CASSIRTSADPYEQYF
abundance: -; j_gene: TRBJ2-5; d_gene: TRBD2; v_gene: TRBV7-9; CDR3nt: TGTGCCAGCAGCCCCGCCCAGGACAGCGGGGGAGGGGAGACCCAGTACTTC; CDR3aa: CASSPAQDSGGGETQYF
abundance: -; j_gene: TRBJ2-1; d_gene: TRBD2; v_gene: TRBV5-1; CDR3nt: TGCGCCAGCAAAACGGCGGGGGAACCCTACAATGAGCAGTTCTTC; CDR3aa: CASKTAGEPYNEQFF
abundance: -; j_gene: TRBJ1-6; d_gene: TRBD1; v_gene: TRBV27; CDR3nt: TGTGCCAGCAGTTTACAGGGGGTAGGTTCACCCCTCCACTTT; CDR3aa: CASSLQGVGSPLHF
abundance: few; j_gene: TRBJ2-7; d_gene: -; v_gene: TRBV6-5; CDR3nt: TGTGCCAGCAGTCGCAGGGCCTTCTCCTACGAGCAGTACTTC; CDR3aa: CASSRRAFSYEQYF
abundance: few; j_gene: TRBJ2-5; d_gene: TRBD1; v_gene: TRBV30; CDR3nt: TGTGCCTGGACGGGCCTAGCAGGGGGAGAGACCCAGTACTTC; CDR3aa: CAWTGLAGGETQYF
abundance: few; j_gene: TRBJ2-5; d_gene: -; v_gene: TRBV5-1; CDR3nt: TGCGCCAGCAGCTTGGTGGAGACCCAGTACTTC; CDR3aa: CASSLVETQYF
abundance: -; j_gene: TRBJ2-3; d_gene: -; v_gene: TRBV12-5; CDR3nt: TGTGCTAGTGGTTTGCCAAGACAGTTGCAGTCCACAGATACGCAGTATTTT; CDR3aa: CASGLPRQLQSTDTQYF
abundance: -; j_gene: TRBJ1-1; d_gene: -; v_gene: TRBV25-1; CDR3nt: TGTGCCAGCAGTGACCCAGCAGGAACGGACACTGAAGCTTTCTTT; CDR3aa: CASSDPAGTDTEAFF
abundance: -; j_gene: TRBJ1-6; d_gene: TRBD1; v_gene: TRBV25-1; CDR3nt: TGTGCCAGCAGTGACAACGACAGGGGACGCTCCTATAATTCACCCCTCCACTTT; CDR3aa: CASSDNDRGRSYNSPLHF
abundance: -; j_gene: TRBJ2-2; d_gene: -; v_gene: TRBV19; CDR3nt: TGTGCCAGTAGTATGGGCGGCACCGGGGAGCTGTTTTTT; CDR3aa: CASSMGGTGELFF
abundance: few; j_gene: TRBJ2-7; d_gene: -; v_gene: TRBV7-9; CDR3nt: TGTGCCAGCAGCTTGGGGGGCGCATCCTACGAGCAGTACTTC; CDR3aa: CASSLGGASYEQYF
abundance: few; j_gene: TRBJ2-7; d_gene: TRBD1; v_gene: TRBV25-1; CDR3nt: TGTGCCAGCAGAGGACAGGGCTCCTACGAGCAGTACTTC; CDR3aa: CASRGQGSYEQYF
abundance: -; j_gene: TRBJ1-5; d_gene: -; v_gene: TRBV4-1; CDR3nt: TGCGCCAGCAGCGTTCGACAGTATAGCAATCAGCCCCAGCATTTT; CDR3aa: CASSVRQYSNQPQHF
abundance: -; j_gene: TRBJ1-1; d_gene: TRBD1; v_gene: TRBV15; CDR3nt: TGTGCCACCAGCAGGGGACACAGGGGTGGAACTGAAGCTTTCTTT; CDR3aa: CATSRGHRGGTEAFF
abundance: -; j_gene: TRBJ1-6; d_gene: -; v_gene: TRBV30; CDR3nt: TGTGCCTGGGGACCAGGAAGGTTGGAGAATTCACCCCTCCACTTT; CDR3aa: CAWGPGRLENSPLHF
abundance: -; j_gene: TRBJ2-7; d_gene: TRBD1; v_gene: TRBV6-5; CDR3nt: TGTGCCGCCCACAGGGGCAATACCTACGAGCAGTACTTC; CDR3aa: CAAHRGNTYEQYF
abundance: -; j_gene: TRBJ2-5; d_gene: -; v_gene: TRBV5-1; CDR3nt: TGCGCCAGCAGCTTGAGGCAGGGGAGCCAAGAGACCCAGTACTTC; CDR3aa: CASSLRQGSQETQYF
abundance: -; j_gene: TRBJ2-7; d_gene: TRBD1; v_gene: TRBV19; CDR3nt: TGTGCCACCAAAGAGCAGACAGGGAGTCGCGAGCAGTACTTC; CDR3aa: CATKEQTGSREQYF
abundance: -; j_gene: TRBJ1-2; d_gene: -; v_gene: TRBV7-2; CDR3nt: TGTGCCAGCAGCGCCCAACCCGAGGCAGGGCATGGCTACACCTTC; CDR3aa: CASSAQPEAGHGYTF
abundance: -; j_gene: TRBJ2-3; d_gene: -; v_gene: TRBV6-5; CDR3nt: TGTGCCAGCAGTTCGGACGGAGGACCCTGGTATACGCAGTATTTT; CDR3aa: CASSSDGGPWYTQYF
abundance: few; j_gene: TRBJ2-3; d_gene: TRBD1; v_gene: TRBV29-1; CDR3nt: TGCAGCGTTGAAGGGGACAGGGAAGGTGGCACAGATACGCAGTATTTT; CDR3aa: CSVEGDREGGTDTQYF
abundance: -; j_gene: TRBJ2-7; d_gene: -; v_gene: TRBV29-1; CDR3nt: TGCAGCGTTGAAGAAAAGGCGAGCGGCGAGCAGTACTTC; CDR3aa: CSVEEKASGEQYF
abundance: once; j_gene: TRBJ2-1; d_gene: TRBD2; v_gene: TRBV15; CDR3nt: TGTGCCACCATGGCGGGGGGCCTCAATGAGCAGTTCTTC; CDR3aa: CATMAGGLNEQFF
abundance: -; j_gene: TRBJ2-5; d_gene: TRBD2; v_gene: TRBV5-1; CDR3nt: TGCGCCAGCAGCCCTGGGACTAGCCGAGAGACCCAGTACTTC; CDR3aa: CASSPGTSRETQYF
abundance: -; j_gene: TRBJ1-2; d_gene: -; v_gene: TRBV13; CDR3nt: TGTGCCAGCAGCCCCTACCGCAGGGGTCAAGGCTACACCTTC; CDR3aa: CASSPYRRGQGYTF
abundance: -; j_gene: TRBJ1-5; d_gene: -; v_gene: TRBV5-4; CDR3nt: TGTGCCAGCAGCTTGGACAATCAGCCCCAGCATTTT; CDR3aa: CASSLDNQPQHF
abundance: -; j_gene: TRBJ2-1; d_gene: TRBD2; v_gene: TRBV29-1; CDR3nt: TGCAGCGTCGCCGGGACTAGCGTATACAATGAGCAGTTCTTC; CDR3aa: CSVAGTSVYNEQFF
abundance: once; j_gene: TRBJ2-3; d_gene: -; v_gene: TRBV21-1; CDR3nt: TGTGCCAGCAGCCTGGGAGGGTGCGAGGATACGCAGTATTTT; CDR3aa: CASSLGGCEDTQYF
abundance: -; j_gene: TRBJ1-2; d_gene: TRBD1; v_gene: TRBV7-2; CDR3nt: TGTGCCAGCAGCCCCTACACAGGGGATTACGGCTACACCTTC; CDR3aa: CASSPYTGDYGYTF